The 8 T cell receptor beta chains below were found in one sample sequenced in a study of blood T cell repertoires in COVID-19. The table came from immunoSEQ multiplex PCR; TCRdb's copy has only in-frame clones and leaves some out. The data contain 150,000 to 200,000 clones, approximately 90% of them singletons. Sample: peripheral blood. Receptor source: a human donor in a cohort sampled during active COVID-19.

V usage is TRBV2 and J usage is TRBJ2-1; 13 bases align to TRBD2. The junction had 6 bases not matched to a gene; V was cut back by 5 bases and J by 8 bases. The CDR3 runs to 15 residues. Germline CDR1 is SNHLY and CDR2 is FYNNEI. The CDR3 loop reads CASSRGLAGAHEQFF. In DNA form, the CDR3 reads TGTGCCAGCAGTCGAGGACTAGCGGGAGCCCATGAGCAGTTCTTC.

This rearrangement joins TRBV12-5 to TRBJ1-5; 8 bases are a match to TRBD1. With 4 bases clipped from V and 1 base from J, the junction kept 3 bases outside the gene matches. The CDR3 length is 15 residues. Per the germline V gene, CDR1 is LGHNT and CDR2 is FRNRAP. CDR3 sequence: CASGWTGPSNQPQHF. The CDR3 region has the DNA TGTGCTAGTGGTTGGACAGGGCCAAGCAATCAGCCCCAGCATTTT.

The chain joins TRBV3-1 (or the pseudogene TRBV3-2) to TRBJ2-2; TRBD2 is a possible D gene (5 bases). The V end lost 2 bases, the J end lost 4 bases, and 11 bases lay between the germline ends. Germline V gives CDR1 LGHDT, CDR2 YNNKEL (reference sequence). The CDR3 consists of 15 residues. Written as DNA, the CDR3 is TGTGCCAGCAGCCAAAGCAGGAGGATCACCGGGGAGCTGTTTTTT. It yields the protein CASSQSRRITGELFF.

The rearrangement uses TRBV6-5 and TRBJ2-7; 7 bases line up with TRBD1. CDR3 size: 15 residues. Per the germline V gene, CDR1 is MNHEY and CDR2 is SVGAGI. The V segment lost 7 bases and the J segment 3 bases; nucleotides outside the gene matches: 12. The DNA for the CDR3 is TGTGCCAGCACCACCGGGGACAGCAGACTCTACGAGCAGTACTTC. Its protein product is CASTTGDSRLYEQYF.

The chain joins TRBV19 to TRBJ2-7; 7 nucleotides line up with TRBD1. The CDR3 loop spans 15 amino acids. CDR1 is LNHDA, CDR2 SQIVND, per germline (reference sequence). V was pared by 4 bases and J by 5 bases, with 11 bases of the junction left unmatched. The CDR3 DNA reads TGTGCCAGTAGTAAACCGGGACAGTATATCCACGAGCAGTACTTC. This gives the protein CASSKPGQYIHEQYF.

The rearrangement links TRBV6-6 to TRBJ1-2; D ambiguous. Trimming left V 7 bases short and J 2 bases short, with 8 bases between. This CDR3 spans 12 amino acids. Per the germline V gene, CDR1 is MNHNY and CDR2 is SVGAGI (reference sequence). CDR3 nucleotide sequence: TGTGCCAGCACCGAAGAGAACTATGGCTACACCTTC. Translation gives CASTEENYGYTF.

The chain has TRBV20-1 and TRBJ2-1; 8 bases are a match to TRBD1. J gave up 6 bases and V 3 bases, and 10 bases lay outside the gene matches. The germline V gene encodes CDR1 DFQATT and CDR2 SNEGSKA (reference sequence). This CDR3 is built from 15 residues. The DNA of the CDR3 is TGCAGTGCTAGTCTCCCCGGACAGGGAGGCAATGAGCAGTTCTTC. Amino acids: CSASLPGQGGNEQFF.

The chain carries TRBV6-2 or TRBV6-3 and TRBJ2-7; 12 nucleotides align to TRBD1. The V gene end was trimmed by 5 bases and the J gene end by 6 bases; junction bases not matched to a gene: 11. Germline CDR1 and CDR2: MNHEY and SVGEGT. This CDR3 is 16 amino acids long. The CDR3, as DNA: TGTGCCAGCAGTGACGGGACAGGGGGCGGTATTTCCGAGCAGTACTTC. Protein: CASSDGTGGGISEQYF.